This passage covers 17 T cell receptor beta chains from one sample sequenced in a study of blood T cell repertoires in COVID-19. Some clones are missing from TCRdb's copy, which holds only in-frame ones; the method was immunoSEQ multiplex PCR. The sample includes 200,000 to 300,000 clones, roughly 86% of them seen just once. The sample was peripheral blood. These receptors all stem from a woman in her fifties or sixties with COVID-19, enrolled during active disease.

This clone turned up a few times. V gene TRBV7-9 combines with J gene TRBJ2-3; 8 bases are shared with TRBD1. V lost 5 bases, J lost 7 bases, and 11 bases stayed unmatched. This CDR3 has 15 residues. Germline V gene lookup returns CDR1 SEHNR and CDR2 FQNEAQ (reference sequence). This CDR3 reads CASSPGQGLVNTQYF. CDR3 coding DNA: TGTGCCAGCAGCCCAGGACAGGGTCTGGTGAATACGCAGTATTTT.

This clone was counted a few times. The sample holds other DNA sequences that translate to the same CDR3. This chain uses TRBV6-5 with TRBJ1-2; 8 nucleotides match TRBD1. The length of the CDR3 is 15 residues. The V gene end was trimmed by 6 bases and the J gene end by 2 bases; junction bases not matched to a gene: 8. From germline, CDR1 is MNHEY and CDR2 SVGAGI. Written as DNA, the CDR3 is TGTGCCAGCAGACCCGACAGGGGAAGGAACTATGGCTACACCTTC. It codes for CASRPDRGRNYGYTF.

The chain joins TRBV27 to TRBJ1-2, with 9 bases matching TRBD1. The germline gives CDR1 MNHEY, CDR2 SMNVEV (reference sequence). The CDR3 runs 17 residues. Germline trimming cut 2 bases from V and 8 bases from J; bases unmatched to any gene: 15. The CDR3 protein is CASSLQRGTGLPRGYTF. In nucleotides, the CDR3 is TGTGCCAGCAGTTTACAGCGGGGGACAGGGCTCCCTAGGGGCTACACCTTC.

This chain joins TRBV5-1 and TRBJ2-7; 9 bases align to TRBD2. The CDR3 consists of 17 residues. After removal of 4 bases from V and 6 bases from J, the junction contained 17 bases not matched to a gene. Germline V gene lookup returns CDR1 SGHRS and CDR2 YFSETQ. The CDR3 is CASSPVRIAGALGEQYF. The CDR3 DNA is TGCGCCAGCAGCCCGGTTAGGATAGCGGGAGCTCTTGGCGAGCAGTACTTC. The complete variable domain, with remaining parts taken from reference TRBV5-1 and TRBJ2-7, reads KAGVTQTPRYLIKTRGQQVTLSCSPISGHRSVSWYQQTPGQGLQFLFEYFSETQRNKGNFPGRFSGRQFSNSRSEMNVSTLELGDSALYLCASSPVRIAGALGEQYFGPGTRLTVT.

This clone occurred a few times. This chain uses TRBV19 with TRBJ2-7, with a weak D call TRBD1 (6 bases). Germline V gene lookup returns CDR1 LNHDA and CDR2 SQIVND (reference sequence). The V and J ends lost 6 bases and 6 bases respectively, with 18 bases between them. CDR3 size: 14 residues. The CDR3 nucleotides are TGTGCCAGTAGCACCCAGGGGAATCGGGGCGAGCAGTACTTC. Translation: CASSTQGNRGEQYF.

This chain joins TRBV3-1 (or the pseudogene TRBV3-2) and TRBJ1-2, with D tentatively TRBD1 (5 bases). The CDR3 totals 13 residues. V was cut by 6 bases and J by 8 bases, with 16 bases left in between. Per germline, CDR1 LGHDT and CDR2 YNNKEL (reference sequence). CDR3 sequence: CASRQLQGEGYTF. Here the CDR3 DNA reads TGTGCCAGCAGGCAGCTCCAGGGCGAGGGCTACACCTTC.

The rearrangement links TRBV28 to TRBJ1-5; no definite D call. Germline CDR1 and CDR2: MDHEN and SYDVKM. V was pared by 6 bases and J by 10 bases, with 13 bases between. This CDR3 is 12 amino acids long. CDR3 nucleotides: TGTGCCAGCAGCCGGGGTCGGGTTCCCCAGCATTTT. It codes for CASSRGRVPQHF. Together with reference TRBV28 and TRBJ1-5, the CDR3 gives the full variable domain: DVKVTQSSRYLVKRTGEKVFLECVQDMDHENMFWYRQDPGLGLRLIYFSYDVKMKEKGDIPEGYSVSREKKERFSLILESASTNQTSMYLCASSRGRVPQHFGDGTRLSIL.

The V gene is TRBV5-3, the J gene TRBJ1-1; possible D gene TRBD1, 5 bases. TRBV5-3 carries the ORF label, with uncertain function. This CDR3 contains 14 residues. Trimming stripped 0 bases from V and 0 bases from J, with 6 bases between. The CDR3 sequence: CARSLGGMNTEAFF. DNA for the CDR3: TGTGCCAGAAGCTTGGGGGGCATGAACACTGAAGCTTTCTTT.

The chain employs TRBV5-1 and TRBJ2-7; possible D gene TRBD1, 7 bases. V was trimmed by 2 bases and J by 2 bases, leaving 11 bases between them. The CDR3 runs 14 residues. The germline V gene has CDR1 SGHRS and CDR2 YFSETQ. CDR3 protein: CASSFRGVTYEQYF. In nucleotides, the CDR3 is TGCGCCAGCAGCTTCAGGGGGGTCACCTACGAGCAGTACTTC. The whole variable domain, remainder taken from reference TRBV5-1 and TRBJ2-7, is KAGVTQTPRYLIKTRGQQVTLSCSPISGHRSVSWYQQTPGQGLQFLFEYFSETQRNKGNFPGRFSGRQFSNSRSEMNVSTLELGDSALYLCASSFRGVTYEQYFGPGTRLTVT.

The count of this clone is one. The rearrangement links TRBV7-2 to TRBJ2-1; 9 bases match TRBD2. The length of the CDR3 is 17 residues. Germline CDR1 SGHTA, CDR2 FQGNSA. Trimming at V came to 5 bases and at J to 7 bases, leaving 15 bases not matched to a gene. This chain's CDR3 is CASSRSFLSGRSNEQFF. The CDR3 nucleotides are TGTGCCAGCAGCCGTTCCTTTCTTAGCGGGAGATCGAATGAGCAGTTCTTC.

The rearrangement uses TRBV6-4 and TRBJ1-1, with TRBD1 matching over 7 bases. The CDR3 runs to 15 residues. CDR1 MRHNA and CDR2 SNTAGT come from the germline V gene. Losses at the gene ends were 7 bases for V and 5 bases for J; bases not matched to a gene: 13. CDR3 coding DNA: TGTGCCAGCATTTTACCGGGACAGAGGGAGACTGAAGCTTTCTTT. This sequence encodes CASILPGQRETEAFF.

The chain carries TRBV27 and TRBJ2-5; D might be TRBD1 (5 bases). V was pared by 5 bases and J by 5 bases, with 18 bases between. Germline assignment: CDR1 MNHEY and CDR2 SMNVEV (reference sequence). CDR3 length: 15 amino acids. The CDR3 is CASSPWTREGETQYF. CDR3 nucleotides: TGTGCCAGCAGTCCGTGGACCAGGGAAGGGGAGACCCAGTACTTC.

CDR3 residues: CASSIAMDRGGEAFF. In nucleotides, the CDR3 is TGTGCCAGTAGTATAGCTATGGACAGGGGGGGAGAAGCTTTCTTT. The J gene is TRBJ1-1, the V gene TRBV19, with TRBD1 matching over 10 bases. The germline V gene encodes CDR1 LNHDA and CDR2 SQIVND (reference sequence). The CDR3 spans 15 residues. The trim removed 1 base at V and 8 bases at J, leaving 7 bases unmatched.

This clone was detected ten times or more. The chain links TRBV3-1 (or the pseudogene TRBV3-2) to TRBJ1-5; no firm D call. The CDR3 sequence is 13 residues long. V lost 1 base to trimming and J lost 4 bases, with 5 bases between them. Looked up from germline, CDR1 is LGHDT and CDR2 is YNNKEL (reference sequence). The CDR3 DNA is TGTGCCAGCAGCCAAGGAGGAAATCAGCCCCAGCATTTT. Translating gives CASSQGGNQPQHF.

This clone was observed a single time. The rearrangement joins TRBV7-3 to TRBJ2-1, with TRBD2 matching 8 bases. CDR1 is SGHTA, CDR2 FQGTGA, per germline. V dropped 2 bases and J dropped 3; count of bases not matched to a gene: 6. The CDR3 loop spans 16 amino acids. DNA of the CDR3: TGTGCCAGCAGCTTATCGGCGGGACTAGTCTACAATGAGCAGTTCTTC. Translation: CASSLSAGLVYNEQFF.

The chain recombines TRBV9 with TRBJ1-6; 8 bases are shared with TRBD1. Trimming took 3 bases from V and 6 from J; bases not matched to a gene: 5. In germline, CDR1 is SGDLS, CDR2 YYNGEE. This CDR3 contains 15 residues. The CDR3: CASSAITGGNSPLHF. CDR3 DNA: TGTGCCAGCAGCGCCATAACAGGGGGTAATTCACCCCTCCACTTT.

The chain recombines TRBV7-9 with TRBJ2-1, with 8 bases matching TRBD2. After removal of 1 base from V and 15 bases from J, the junction contained 8 bases not matched to a gene. The CDR3 runs to 13 residues. CDR1 and CDR2 (germline): SEHNR, FQNEAQ (reference sequence). The CDR3 sequence: CASSLVLAGGLFF. The CDR3 region has the DNA TGTGCCAGCAGCTTAGTACTGGCGGGAGGTCTGTTCTTC.